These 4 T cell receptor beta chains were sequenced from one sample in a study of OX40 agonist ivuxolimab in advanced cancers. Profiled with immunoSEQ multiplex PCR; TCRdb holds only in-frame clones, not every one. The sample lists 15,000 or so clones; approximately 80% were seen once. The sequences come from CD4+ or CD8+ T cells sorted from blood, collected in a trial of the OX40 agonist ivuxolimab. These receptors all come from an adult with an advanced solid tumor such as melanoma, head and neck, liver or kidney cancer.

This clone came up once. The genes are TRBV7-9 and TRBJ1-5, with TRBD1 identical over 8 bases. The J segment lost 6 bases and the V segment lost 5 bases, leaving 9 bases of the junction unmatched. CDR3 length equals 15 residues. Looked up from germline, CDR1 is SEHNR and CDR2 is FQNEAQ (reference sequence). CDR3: CASSSGQGGSQPQHF. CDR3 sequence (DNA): TGTGCCAGCAGCAGTGGACAGGGCGGCAGTCAGCCCCAGCATTTT.

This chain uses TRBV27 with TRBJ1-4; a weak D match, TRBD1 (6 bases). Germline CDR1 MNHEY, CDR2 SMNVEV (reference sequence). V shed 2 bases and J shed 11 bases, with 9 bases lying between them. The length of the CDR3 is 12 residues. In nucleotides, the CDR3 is TGTGCCAGCAGTTTAAGGGGGGGGAAACTGTTTTTT. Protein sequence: CASSLRGGKLFF.

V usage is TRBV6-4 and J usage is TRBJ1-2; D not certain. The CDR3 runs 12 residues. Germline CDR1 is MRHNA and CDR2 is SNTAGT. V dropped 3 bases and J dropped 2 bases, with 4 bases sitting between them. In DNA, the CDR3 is TGTGCCAGCAGTGAAGGCAACTATGGCTACACCTTC. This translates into CASSEGNYGYTF.

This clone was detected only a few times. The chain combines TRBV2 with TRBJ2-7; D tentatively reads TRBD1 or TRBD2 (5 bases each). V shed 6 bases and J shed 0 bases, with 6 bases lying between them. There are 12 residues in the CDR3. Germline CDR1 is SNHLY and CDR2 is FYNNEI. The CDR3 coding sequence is TGTGCCAGCAGGGGGGACTCCTACGAGCAGTACTTC. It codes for CASRGDSYEQYF.